One sample yielded the 19 T cell receptor beta chains listed below, sequenced in a study of blood T cell repertoires in COVID-19 (dated by TCRdb to 2018 to 2020). Preparation of the library involved the immunoSEQ multiplex PCR assay. TCRdb provides this immuneACCESS table in a form limited to in-frame rearrangements. Some clones are lacking; in checked studies, under half of them reflect an unresolved V gene, and why the rest are absent is not known. Recorded for this sample are around 69,000 clones; about 86% of them occurred a single time. Clones ranked in the top ten supply more than 6.5% of the sample. Sequencing was carried out using peripheral blood. The receptors come from a man aged 50 or older with active COVID-19.

The chain is built from TRBV12-3 or TRBV12-4 and TRBJ2-1; no reliable D call. V shed 3 bases and J shed 7 bases, with 10 bases lying between them. This CDR3 has 13 residues. The CDR3 DNA reads as TGTGCCAGCAGTTTTTTACTGAAAAATGAGCAGTTCTTC. Residues: CASSFLLKNEQFF.

The chain links TRBV19 to TRBJ1-3; 7 nucleotides agree with TRBD1. The CDR3 extends over 17 amino acids. The J segment lost 2 bases and the V segment lost 5 bases, leaving 12 bases of the junction unmatched. Germline CDR1 and CDR2: LNHDA and SQIVND (reference sequence). This chain's CDR3 is CASSGGIGTETGNTIYF. The CDR3 coding sequence is TGTGCCAGTAGTGGGGGAATAGGGACAGAGACTGGAAACACCATATATTTT.

The rearrangement links TRBV13 to TRBJ2-3; 8 bases are a match to TRBD2. CDR1 PRHDT and CDR2 FYEKMQ come from the germline V gene (reference sequence). This CDR3 contains 14 residues. J gave up 1 base and V 3 bases, and 0 bases lay outside the gene matches. Here the CDR3 DNA reads TGTGCCAGCAGCTTGCGGGGGGGCACAGATACGCAGTATTTT. Encoded protein: CASSLRGGTDTQYF. The variable domain in full, completed from reference TRBV13 and TRBJ2-3, reads AAGVIQSPRHLIKEKRETATLKCYPIPRHDTVYWYQQGPGQDPQFLISFYEKMQSDKGSIPDRFSAQQFSDYHSELNMSSLELGDSALYFCASSLRGGTDTQYFGPGTRLTVL.

The rearrangement links TRBV30 to TRBJ1-1, with TRBD1 matching over 7 bases. V shed 2 bases and J 2 bases; nucleotides not matched to a gene: 5. This CDR3 is built from 14 residues. Germline values: CDR1 GTSNPN, CDR2 SVGIG (reference sequence). DNA of the CDR3: TGTGCCTGGAGTATGGACAGGTCAAACACTGAAGCTTTCTTT. It is translated as CAWSMDRSNTEAFF.

The rearrangement links TRBV19 to TRBJ1-1; D unresolved. V was trimmed by 6 bases and J by 1 base, leaving 9 bases between them. The CDR3 length is 13 residues. CDR1 LNHDA and CDR2 SQIVND come from the germline V gene (reference sequence). Written as DNA, the CDR3 is TGTGCCAGTAGCGCTACAGCGAACACTGAAGCTTTCTTT. It encodes CASSATANTEAFF.

The rearrangement links TRBV30 to TRBJ2-4; D is uncertain. The CDR3 runs 13 residues. Germline assignment: CDR1 GTSNPN and CDR2 SVGIG (reference sequence). V was cut by 1 base and J by 15 bases, with 19 bases left in between. CDR3 protein: CAWSAGLARLLYF. Here the CDR3 DNA reads TGTGCCTGGAGTGCCGGCTTGGCCAGGTTGTTGTACTTC.

The chain has TRBV6-1 and TRBJ1-3; the match to TRBD1 covers 9 bases. This CDR3 is 16 amino acids long. Per germline, CDR1 MNHNS and CDR2 SASEGT. Germline trimming cut 3 bases from V and 5 bases from J; bases unmatched to any gene: 8. The CDR3 DNA is TGTGCCAGCAGTGAGGACAGGGGACGACGCAGAAACACCATATATTTT. Translating it yields CASSEDRGRRRNTIYF.

The chain employs TRBV27 and TRBJ2-1; 9 nucleotides agree with TRBD1. CDR1 and CDR2 (germline): MNHEY, SMNVEV (reference sequence). V lost 6 bases to trimming and J lost 4 bases; unmatched junction nucleotides: 10. The CDR3 has 16 residues. CDR3 in DNA: TGTGCCAGCAGGCCCGTTACAGGGGGCATGTACAATGAGCAGTTCTTC. Translation: CASRPVTGGMYNEQFF.

This clone has a handful of counts. This chain links TRBV24-1 with TRBJ1-5; 11 bases are shared with TRBD1. This CDR3 region has 13 residues. The V and J ends lost 9 bases and 7 bases, in that order; junction bases with no gene match: 4. Germline CDR1 and CDR2: KGHDR and SFDVKD. CDR3 sequence: CATGQGAGQPQHF. CDR3 sequence (DNA): TGTGCCACCGGACAGGGGGCAGGACAGCCCCAGCATTTT.

The chain is built from TRBV6-1 and TRBJ2-3; TRBD2 is a possible D gene (5 bases). The CDR3 sequence is 16 residues long. The V end was cut by 2 bases, the J end by 4 bases, with 16 bases between. Germline CDR1 is MNHNS and CDR2 is SASEGT. CDR3 sequence: CASSERSSLGADTQYF. CDR3 sequence (DNA): TGTGCCAGCAGTGAACGTAGCAGTCTCGGGGCAGATACGCAGTATTTT.

The chain couples TRBV24-1 to TRBJ2-5; 9 nucleotides agree with TRBD2. The CDR3 consists of 15 residues. In germline, CDR1 is KGHDR, CDR2 SFDVKD. Trimming removed 4 bases from V and 5 bases from J; junction bases left unmatched: 7. The CDR3 DNA reads as TGTGCCACCAGTGAGTCGGGACTAGCAGCCGAGACCCAGTACTTC. It yields the protein CATSESGLAAETQYF.

This chain links TRBV11-2 with TRBJ2-1, with a weak D call TRBD1 (6 bases). The germline CDR1 and CDR2 sequences are SGHAT and FQNNGV. CDR3 length: 13 residues. The ends were cut back, 5 bases at V and 6 bases at J, with 11 bases in the middle. DNA for the CDR3: TGTGCCAGCAGCCCCGGACAGATCAATGAGCAGTTCTTC. This encodes CASSPGQINEQFF.

The chain combines TRBV6-4 with TRBJ1-6, with 10 bases identical to TRBD1. The germline gives CDR1 MRHNA, CDR2 SNTAGT. This CDR3 contains 14 residues. Trimming cost V 2 bases and J 9 bases; bases outside gene matches: 1. The CDR3 nucleotides are TGTGCCAGCAGTGACGGGACAGGGGTTTCACCCCTCCACTTT. Protein sequence: CASSDGTGVSPLHF.

This rearrangement joins TRBV5-1 to TRBJ2-1; 8 positions agree with TRBD1. V lost 3 bases, J lost 10 bases, and 3 bases stayed unmatched. This CDR3 contains 12 residues. Looked up from germline, CDR1 is SGHRS and CDR2 is YFSETQ. The CDR3 sequence is CASSSGQAEQFF. DNA of the CDR3: TGCGCCAGCAGCTCGGGACAGGCCGAGCAGTTCTTC.

The chain links TRBV9 to TRBJ1-6; 8 bases map to TRBD1. Trimming removed 3 bases from V and 10 bases from J; junction bases left unmatched: 12. The V gene's germline CDR1 is SGDLS and CDR2 YYNGEE. This CDR3 spans 16 amino acids. DNA of the CDR3: TGTGCCAGCAGCGCGTCTCTTCAGGACAGGGACTCACCCCTCCACTTT. It is translated as CASSASLQDRDSPLHF.

The rearrangement uses TRBV5-6 and TRBJ1-2; a weak D match, TRBD1 (5 bases). The CDR3 covers 14 residues. Trimming took off 0 bases at V and 2 bases at J, with 8 bases between the two ends. Germline-derived CDR1 and CDR2 are SGHDT and YYEEEE. Here the CDR3 reads CASSLGQGNYGYTF. CDR3 in DNA: TGTGCCAGCAGCTTGGGTCAGGGAAACTATGGCTACACCTTC.

This chain links TRBV11-3 with TRBJ2-1; D may be TRBD2 (6 bases). The CDR3 sequence is 15 residues long. The V end lost 3 bases, the J end lost 7 bases, and 16 bases lay between the germline ends. Germline V gene sequence: CDR1 SGHNT, CDR2 YENEEA. The CDR3 nucleotides read TGTGCCAGCAGCTTCGGAGGCGGAGGGGCAAATGAGCAGTTCTTC. It codes for CASSFGGGGANEQFF. Full variable domain (rest looked up from reference TRBV11-3 and TRBJ2-1): EAGVVQSPRYKIIEKKQPVAFWCNPISGHNTLYWYLQNLGQGPELLIRYENEEAVDDSQLPKDRFSAERLKGVDSTLKIQPAELGDSAVYLCASSFGGGGANEQFFGPGTRLTVL.

The J gene is TRBJ2-3, the V gene TRBV13; 9 bases align to TRBD2. The CDR3 runs to 19 residues. With 5 bases clipped from V and 2 bases from J, the junction kept 17 bases outside the gene matches. Germline V gene data show CDR1 as PRHDT and CDR2 as FYEKMQ (reference sequence). The CDR3 loop reads CASSISLGREGRNTDTQYF. In nucleotides, the CDR3 is TGTGCCAGCAGCATCTCGCTAGGGCGGGAGGGCCGAAACACAGATACGCAGTATTTT.

The chain joins TRBV3-1 (or the pseudogene TRBV3-2) to TRBJ1-3; D call uncertain. The CDR3 length is 15 residues. Trimming removed 0 bases from V and 1 base from J, with 7 bases in between. Per the germline V gene, CDR1 is LGHDT and CDR2 is YNNKEL (reference sequence). The CDR3 sequence: CASSQDPSSGNTIYF. CDR3 nucleotides: TGTGCCAGCAGCCAAGATCCCAGTTCTGGAAACACCATATATTTT.